The rows below give T cell receptor beta chains drawn from one sample of a study of early T cells in non-severe SARS-CoV-2 infection. TCRdb itself ran the 5' RACE reads through MiXCR, one entry per CDR3 protein. Altogether approximately 37,000 distinct CDR3 sequences are present, about 4.9% being singletons, with the ten largest covering about 5%. Sequences were obtained from whole blood. The receptors were gathered from an adult who was a healthcare worker with PCR-confirmed SARS-CoV-2 infection or an uninfected control (not recorded which). CDR3s include the opening cysteine and the closing phenylalanine or tryptophan. D genes are given only for firm matches. Size tells how often a clone was seen (once, few, many) or the class of an expanded clone, and some rows leave it out.

clone_size	v_call	j_call	d_call	cdr3_nt	cdr3_aa
few	TRBV7-2	TRBJ2-7	TRBD2	TGTGCCAGCAGCCTGGGACTAGCGGGGGCATCCTCCGGGCAGTACTTC	CASSLGLAGASSGQYF
medium-sized	TRBV7-3	TRBJ1-6	.	TGTGCCAGCAGCTCAGAGGGTAATTCACCCCTCCACTTT	CASSSEGNSPLHF
many	TRBV4-1	TRBJ1-5	.	TGCGCCACGACATCTTGCCATCAGCCCCAGCATTTT	CATTSCHQPQHF
few	TRBV10-1	TRBJ2-2	.	TGCGCCAGCAGTGCTTCGAACACCGGGGAGCTGTTTTTT	CASSASNTGELFF
few	TRBV7-9	TRBJ2-1	.	TGTGCCAGCATGGGTCGTGAGCAGTTCTTC	CASMGREQFF
medium-sized	TRBV2	TRBJ2-3	TRBD2	TGTGCCAGCAGTGGAGGAGCGGGGAGCACAGATACGCAGTATTTT	CASSGGAGSTDTQYF
.	TRBV9	TRBJ2-5	TRBD2	TGTGCCAGCGGCGTACGGGCGGGGGGGCCAGAGACCCAGTACTTC	CASGVRAGGPETQYF
few	TRBV11-3	TRBJ2-3	TRBD2	TGTGCCAGCAGCTTGGGCCAGCGGGAGAGCACAGATACGCAGTATTTT	CASSLGQRESTDTQYF
.	TRBV5-8	TRBJ2-3	TRBD2	TGTGCCAGCAGCTTAATGGATAGCGGGAGGGCGACAGATACGCAGTATTTT	CASSLMDSGRATDTQYF
.	TRBV18	TRBJ2-2	.	TGTGCCAGCTCACCAAGAGCGGTGACAGGCCCCGGGGAGCTGTTTTTT	CASSPRAVTGPGELFF
many	TRBV5-1	TRBJ2-7	.	TGCGCCAGCAGCTTAGGGGAGATCCTTCCCTACGAGCAGTACTTC	CASSLGEILPYEQYF
many	TRBV30	TRBJ2-4	.	TGTGCCTGGAGTGACAGGAGACTAGCCAAAAACATTCAGTACTTC	CAWSDRRLAKNIQYF
many	TRBV5-1	TRBJ2-7	TRBD1	TGCGCCAGCAGCATGATCGGGACAGGGTATTTCGAGCAGTACTTC	CASSMIGTGYFEQYF
few	TRBV12-3/TRBV12-4	TRBJ2-7	TRBD1	TGTGCCAGCAGCAGGACAGGGGCAGGGGCCTACGAGCAGTACTTC	CASSRTGAGAYEQYF
.	TRBV5-6	TRBJ2-1	.	TGTGCCAGCAGCTTTCAGCGGACCTACAATGAGCAGTTCTTC	CASSFQRTYNEQFF
many	TRBV7-9	TRBJ2-6	TRBD2	TGTGCCAGCAGCGCTACTAGCGGGAGGGCCGGCTCTGGGGCCAACGTCCTGACTTTC	CASSATSGRAGSGANVLTF
medium-sized	TRBV7-2	TRBJ2-1	TRBD1	TGTGCCAGCAGCCAGGGGGTGGGTGAGCAGTTCTTC	CASSQGVGEQFF
.	TRBV28	TRBJ1-1	TRBD1	TGTGCCAGCAGTTTATCCGTTAGGGGGCCGAACACTGAAGCTTTCTTT	CASSLSVRGPNTEAFF
once	TRBV20-1	TRBJ2-1	TRBD2	TGCAGTGCTAGTCAGCGGGGGGGGTTCAATGAGCAGTTCTTC	CSASQRGGFNEQFF
many	TRBV24-1	TRBJ2-5	.	TGTGCCACCAGTGAGCCTGGAACGCCAGAGACCCAGTACTTC	CATSEPGTPETQYF
many	TRBV5-8	TRBJ1-1	.	TGTGCCAGCAGCCCCTGGACAGACGTTATGAACACTGAAGCTTTCTTT	CASSPWTDVMNTEAFF
many	TRBV7-6	TRBJ2-1	.	TGTGCCAGCAGCTTAAGAGGGAAGACCTACAATGAGCAGTTCTTC	CASSLRGKTYNEQFF
many	TRBV11-2	TRBJ2-2	.	TGTGCCAGCAGCCAGGACCGGTTAAACACCGGGGAGCTGTTTTTT	CASSQDRLNTGELFF
many	TRBV12-3/TRBV12-4	TRBJ2-3	.	TGTGCCAGCAGCCTCTACTTTGCTAGCACAGATACGCAGTATTTT	CASSLYFASTDTQYF
medium-sized	TRBV6-5	TRBJ2-3	TRBD2	TGTGCCAGCCGCGGGGGGACAGATACGCAGTATTTT	CASRGGTDTQYF
.	TRBV9	TRBJ2-5	.	TGTGCCAGCAGCGTAAGGGGTGTCAGTCAAGAGACCCAGTACTTC	CASSVRGVSQETQYF
many	TRBV6-5	TRBJ2-7	TRBD2	TGTGCCAGCAGTTACTCGGTACTAGCGGTATCCTACGAGCAGTACTTC	CASSYSVLAVSYEQYF
medium-sized	TRBV7-9	TRBJ2-5	TRBD2	TGTGCCAGCAGCTTAGTGACTAGCGCGGACGGGGGGGAGACCCAGTACTTC	CASSLVTSADGGETQYF
few	TRBV7-9	TRBJ2-7	TRBD1	TGTGCCAGCAGTCCCCGGACAGGGGTTGAAGACGAGCAGTACTTC	CASSPRTGVEDEQYF
few	TRBV28	TRBJ1-6	.	TGTGCCAGCAGCCACCAGGGGAGGAATTCACCCCTCCACTTT	CASSHQGRNSPLHF
many	TRBV5-6	TRBJ1-4	.	TGTGCCAGCAGCCCCGGCGAGGGGGCTAATGAAAAACTGTTTTTT	CASSPGEGANEKLFF
.	TRBV19	TRBJ1-5	.	TGTGCCAGTAGACAGGGAGCGAAACAGCCCCAGCATTTT	CASRQGAKQPQHF
few	TRBV6-2/TRBV6-3	TRBJ2-5	TRBD1	TGTGCCAGCGCCGAGGGACAGCTAGAGACCCAGTACTTC	CASAEGQLETQYF
.	TRBV4-3	TRBJ1-2	TRBD1	TGCGCCAGCAGCCAAGCAGGGACAGGGGGCTCTGGCTACACCTTC	CASSQAGTGGSGYTF
.	TRBV6-2/TRBV6-3	TRBJ2-7	.	TGTGCCAGCAGTCCCGACCCCCGCGGCCCCGGGTTCGCCTACGAGCAGTACTTC	CASSPDPRGPGFAYEQYF
many	TRBV28	TRBJ1-2	TRBD1	TGTGCCAGCAGTTTACCCTATGACAGGGGGCAGGGCTACACCTTC	CASSLPYDRGQGYTF
few	TRBV7-2	TRBJ1-4	.	TGTGCCAGCAGCCCGGGCTGGGGCTTGGAAGAAAAACTGTTTTTT	CASSPGWGLEEKLFF
many	TRBV28	TRBJ1-2	.	TGTGCCAGCAGTTTAGGCGGGGGGGGCAACAACTATGGCTACACCTTC	CASSLGGGGNNYGYTF
many	TRBV6-1	TRBJ2-3	.	TGTGCCAGCAGTGCCCACAGTCCAGATACGCAGTATTTT	CASSAHSPDTQYF
.	TRBV12-3/TRBV12-4	TRBJ1-1	.	TGTGCCAGCAGTTCCCCTCCCGGGTTAGGCAGCTCTGAAGCTTTCTTT	CASSSPPGLGSSEAFF
many	TRBV7-2	TRBJ2-1	.	TGTGCCAGCAGCTTATTCTTCCGAGACCCTCATGGCGATGAGCAGTTCTTC	CASSLFFRDPHGDEQFF
few	TRBV12-3/TRBV12-4	TRBJ2-1	.	TGTGCCAGCAAGGTCGGCGTTGAGCAGTTCTTC	CASKVGVEQFF
.	TRBV20-1	TRBJ1-6	TRBD1	TGCAGTGCTAGAGTGGGGCGGGACAGGGCTAATTCACCCCTCCACTTT	CSARVGRDRANSPLHF
many	TRBV11-2	TRBJ1-1	.	TGTGCCAGCAGCGCGGACACGGGACCTTTCTTT	CASSADTGPFF
many	TRBV3-1	TRBJ2-7	.	TGTGCCAGCAGCCGCGACCGATACGAGCAGTACTTC	CASSRDRYEQYF
many	TRBV5-1	TRBJ1-5	.	TGCGCCAGCAGCTCAGAGCGGGATCAGCCCCAGCATTTT	CASSSERDQPQHF
few	TRBV19	TRBJ2-2	TRBD1	TGTGCCAGTAGTATAGTCTGGGGGACAGGTGTAACCGGGGAGCTGTTTTTT	CASSIVWGTGVTGELFF
few	TRBV7-2	TRBJ2-7	TRBD1	TGTGCCAGCAGCGCGACAGGGGGCAGCCGCTACGAGCAGTACTTC	CASSATGGSRYEQYF